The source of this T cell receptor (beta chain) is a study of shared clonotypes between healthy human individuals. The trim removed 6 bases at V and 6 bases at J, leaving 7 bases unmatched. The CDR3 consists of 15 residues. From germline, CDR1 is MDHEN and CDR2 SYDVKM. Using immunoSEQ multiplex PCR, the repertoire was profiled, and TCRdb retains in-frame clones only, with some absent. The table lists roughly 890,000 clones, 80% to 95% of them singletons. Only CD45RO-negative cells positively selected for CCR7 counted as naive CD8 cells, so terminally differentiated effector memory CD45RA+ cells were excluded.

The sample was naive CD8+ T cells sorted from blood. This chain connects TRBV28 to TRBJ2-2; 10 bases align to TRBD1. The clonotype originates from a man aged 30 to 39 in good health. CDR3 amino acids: CASSPVTGGPGELFF. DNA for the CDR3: TGTGCCAGCAGCCCGGTGACAGGGGGCCCCGGGGAGCTGTTTTTT.